One sample yielded the 23 T cell receptor beta chains listed below, sequenced in a study of CD8 T cells in ankylosing spondylitis. TCRdb independently ran MiXCR on the 5' RACE reads; one entry per CDR3 protein. The table shows 180,000 or so distinct CDR3 sequences, with approximately 10% occurring only once. Sequencing was performed on blood, either unsorted or a sorted T cell fraction (not recorded which). Every receptor here comes from a male donor with ankylosing spondylitis or in good health (not recorded which).

This clonotype was seen ten or more times. The V gene is TRBV5-1, the J gene TRBJ2-1; D might be TRBD1 (6 bases). Trimming took off 2 bases at V and 5 bases at J, with 11 bases between the two ends. The CDR3 is made up of 14 amino acids. Germline lookup yields CDR1 SGHRS and CDR2 YFSETQ. CDR3 nucleotide sequence: TGCGCCAGCAGCTTTACACAGGGAAACAATGAGCAGTTCTTC. Its protein is CASSFTQGNNEQFF. Drawing the rest from reference TRBV5-1 and TRBJ2-1, the complete variable domain is KAGVTQTPRYLIKTRGQQVTLSCSPISGHRSVSWYQQTPGQGLQFLFEYFSETQRNKGNFPGRFSGRQFSNSRSEMNVSTLELGDSALYLCASSFTQGNNEQFFGPGTRLTVL.

This clonotype was found many times. The chain joins TRBV4-3 to TRBJ2-7; D gene ambiguous. V was cut by 4 bases and J by 1 base, with 14 bases left in between. Germline V lookup: CDR1 LGHNA, CDR2 YSLEER. The CDR3 length is 15 residues. The CDR3 protein is CASSRSPGSSYEQYF. CDR3 DNA sequence: TGCGCCAGCAGCCGGAGCCCCGGGTCTTCCTACGAGCAGTACTTC.

A remark on this clonotype: A much larger clone sits a single nucleotide away, making a read error possible. The chain employs TRBV15 and TRBJ1-4; maybe TRBD1 (5 bases). The CDR3 runs to 17 residues. Germline CDR1 and CDR2: LNHNV and YYDKDF (reference sequence). For the CDR3, the DNA is TGTGCCACCAGCAGGGGGGAACAAACCTGGGGTAATGAAAAACTGCTTTTT. It codes for CATSRGEQTWGNEKLLF.

J is TRBJ1-2 and V is TRBV28; 9 positions agree with TRBD1. Germline loops: CDR1 MDHEN, CDR2 SYDVKM. With 5 bases clipped from V and 4 bases from J, the junction kept 8 bases outside the gene matches. This CDR3 spans 15 amino acids. CDR3 sequence reads: CASSGATGGAYGYTF. The DNA for the CDR3 is TGTGCCAGCAGTGGAGCGACAGGGGGGGCCTATGGCTACACCTTC.

A few counts support this clonotype. The chain has TRBV5-1 and TRBJ2-1, with 12 bases that match TRBD2. Looked up from germline, CDR1 is SGHRS and CDR2 is YFSETQ. The V segment lost 1 base and the J segment 14 bases; nucleotides outside the gene matches: 16. The CDR3 runs 17 residues. CDR3 protein: CASSLFSSGGAAGEKFF. In DNA form, the CDR3 reads TGCGCCAGCAGCTTGTTCTCTAGCGGGGGGGCCGCGGGAGAGAAGTTCTTC.

As for this clonotype: This could be a read error, since a much larger clone is one nucleotide away. The rearrangement joins TRBV12-3 or TRBV12-4 to TRBJ2-5; 14 bases line up with TRBD2. The CDR3 covers 18 residues. CDR3 coding DNA: TGTGTCAGCAGTCCTGGGACTAGCGGGAGTTTAACGGCGAAGACCCAGTACTTC. Its protein is CVSSPGTSGSLTAKTQYF.

The V call is TRBV7-2, the J call TRBJ2-1, with D maybe TRBD2 (7 bases). V was shortened by 7 bases and J by 6 bases, with 13 bases between the two germline ends. The CDR3 totals 13 residues. The germline gives CDR1 SGHTA, CDR2 FQGNSA. The chain's CDR3 is CASTRGGTNEQFF. Written as DNA, the CDR3 is TGTGCCAGCACAAGGGGGGGTACCAATGAGCAGTTCTTC.

At least ten counts were recorded for this clonotype. The V and J genes are TRBV15 and TRBJ2-7, with 8 bases aligning to TRBD1. V gave up 8 bases and J gave up 3 bases; unmatched junction bases: 12. The germline gives CDR1 LNHNV, CDR2 YYDKDF (reference sequence). The CDR3 totals 15 residues. The CDR3 loop reads CATWRPGGYIYEQYF. The CDR3 nucleotides read TGTGCCACCTGGAGGCCAGGGGGCTATATCTACGAGCAGTACTTC.

V usage is TRBV19 and J usage is TRBJ2-2; D is perhaps TRBD1 (7 bases). The V end was cut by 3 bases, the J end by 5 bases, with 16 bases between. The CDR3 runs to 16 residues. The germline V gene has CDR1 LNHDA and CDR2 SQIVND (reference sequence). CDR3 sequence: CASSIRRGQGTGELFF. The CDR3 bases are TGTGCCAGTAGTATCAGGAGGGGGCAAGGAACCGGGGAGCTGTTTTTT.

CDR3 sequence reads: CASRALNEKLFF. DNA for the CDR3: TGTGCCAGCAGGGCCCTTAATGAAAAACTGTTTTTT. The chain is built from TRBV13 and TRBJ1-4; D remains unclear. The germline V and J ends were trimmed by 6 bases and 4 bases, with 6 bases remaining between them. Per the germline V gene, CDR1 is PRHDT and CDR2 is FYEKMQ (reference sequence). CDR3 length equals 12 residues.

This chain links TRBV18 with TRBJ1-2; 9 bases are a match to TRBD1. With V trimmed by 6 bases and J by 7 bases, 6 bases remained unmatched. The CDR3 spans 13 residues. Germline lookup yields CDR1 KGHSH and CDR2 LQKENI. The CDR3 here is CASSPGQGPGYTF. CDR3 bases: TGTGCCAGCTCTCCCGGACAGGGGCCTGGCTACACCTTC.

The table lists this clonotype with many counts. The genes are TRBV7-9 and TRBJ1-2; the match to TRBD1 covers 8 bases. The germline V gene has CDR1 SEHNR and CDR2 FQNEAQ (reference sequence). V shed 4 bases, J shed 6 bases, and the junction held 7 bases outside the gene matches. This CDR3 contains 14 residues. This chain's CDR3 is CASSSDRVRDGYTF. The CDR3 coding sequence is TGTGCCAGCAGCTCGGACAGGGTGCGCGATGGCTACACCTTC.

This clonotype was observed many times. The chain uses TRBV4-3 and TRBJ2-2; a possible D gene is TRBD1 (6 bases). V was trimmed by 2 bases and J by 9 bases, leaving 13 bases between them. The CDR3 runs 14 residues. Germline assignment: CDR1 LGHNA and CDR2 YSLEER. The CDR3 protein is CASSQNPGAWELFF. The CDR3 region has the DNA TGCGCCAGCAGCCAAAACCCAGGGGCCTGGGAGCTGTTTTTT.

The chain recombines TRBV4-3 with TRBJ2-7; possible D gene TRBD2, 6 bases. The CDR3 runs to 19 residues. Looked up from germline, CDR1 is LGHNA and CDR2 is YSLEER. Trimming left V 0 bases short and J 3 bases short, with 24 bases between. The CDR3 region has the DNA TGCGCCAGCAGCCAAGAACTTGTGGGCGGGGTTAGCGCCAACTACGAGCAGTACTTC. This gives the protein CASSQELVGGVSANYEQYF.

This clonotype was observed a few times. The rearrangement links TRBV11-1 to TRBJ2-1; 11 positions agree with TRBD2. This CDR3 region has 19 residues. V dropped 4 bases and J dropped 0; count of bases not matched to a gene: 11. Germline V CDR1 and CDR2: SGHAT, FQDESV (reference sequence). CDR3 protein: CASSSLTSGAPLSYNEQFF. The CDR3 coding sequence is TGTGCCAGCAGCTCCCTGACTAGCGGGGCTCCCCTCTCCTACAATGAGCAGTTCTTC.

This clonotype was counted ten times or more. The gene calls are TRBV20-1 and TRBJ2-1, with 12 bases aligning to TRBD1. In germline, CDR1 is DFQATT, CDR2 SNEGSKA (reference sequence). The CDR3 covers 14 residues. J lost 8 bases, V lost 1 base, and 3 bases had no gene match. The CDR3 DNA follows: TGCAGTGCTAGAGTGGGGACAGGGGGCTATGAGCAGTTCTTC. Protein: CSARVGTGGYEQFF.

This clonotype has at least ten counts. This rearrangement joins TRBV3-1 to TRBJ1-2; D is unclear. V dropped 5 bases and J dropped 4 bases, with 11 bases sitting between them. In germline, CDR1 is LGHDT, CDR2 YNNKEL (reference sequence). This CDR3 is built from 13 residues. For the CDR3, the DNA is TGTGCCAGCAGCGAATCCGGGAGCTATGGCTACACCTTC. It is translated as CASSESGSYGYTF. Full variable domain (rest looked up from reference TRBV3-1 and TRBJ1-2): DTAVSQTPKYLVTQMGNDKSIKCEQNLGHDTMYWYKQDSKKFLKIMFSYNNKELIINETVPNRFSPKSPDKAHLNLHINSLELGDSAVYFCASSESGSYGYTFGSGTRLTVV.

For this clonotype: Just one base apart from a much larger clone, this may be a read error. The V and J genes are TRBV6-1 and TRBJ1-1, with 9 positions matching TRBD1. Looked up from germline, CDR1 is MNHNS and CDR2 is SASEGT. The CDR3 is 17 residues long. DNA for the CDR3: TGTGCCGGCAGACGCCGGAGTGGGACAGGGCATTCAGGTGAAGCTTTCTTT. Residues: CAGRRRSGTGHSGEAFF.

Ten or more counts support this clonotype. The J gene is TRBJ2-3, the V gene TRBV20-1; no clear D gene. In germline, CDR1 is DFQATT, CDR2 SNEGSKA (reference sequence). The CDR3 totals 14 residues. The CDR3 loop reads CSAPAAPSTDTQYF. CDR3 coding DNA: TGCAGCGCCCCGGCGGCCCCTAGCACAGATACGCAGTATTTT.

At least ten counts were recorded for this clonotype. The chain employs TRBV20-1 and TRBJ2-5; TRBD2 matches at 11 bases. Germline CDR1 reads DFQATT; CDR2 reads SNEGSKA (reference sequence). The CDR3 spans 15 residues. Germline trimming cut 5 bases from V and 5 bases from J; bases unmatched to any gene: 10. The chain's CDR3 is CSALGLAARGETQYF. Here the CDR3 DNA reads TGCAGTGCTTTGGGACTAGCGGCTAGAGGGGAGACCCAGTACTTC.

The table lists this clonotype with many counts. CDR3 DNA sequence: TGCGCCAGCAGCTCCACAGGGTCCGCAGATACGCAGTATTTT. As protein: CASSSTGSADTQYF. This sequence joins TRBV5-1 and TRBJ2-3, with D possibly matching TRBD1 (6 bases). The V end lost 3 bases, the J end lost 4 bases, and 12 bases lay between the germline ends. The germline V gene has CDR1 SGHRS and CDR2 YFSETQ. The CDR3 is 14 amino acids.

This chain links TRBV3-1 with TRBJ1-6; no firm D call. Deletions cut 1 base from V and 10 bases from J, with 14 bases between. Germline assignment: CDR1 LGHDT and CDR2 YNNKEL (reference sequence). This CDR3 comprises 15 residues. The CDR3 DNA reads TGTGCCAGCAGCCAAGTAGCGGACGAAAACTCACCCCTCCACTTT. Its protein is CASSQVADENSPLHF.

This clonotype was observed a handful of times. V gene TRBV5-5 combines with J gene TRBJ2-5, with 9 bases aligning to TRBD2. The CDR3 runs to 13 residues. CDR1 SGHKS and CDR2 YYEKEE come from the germline V gene (reference sequence). With V trimmed by 5 bases and J by 5 bases, 4 bases remained unmatched. The CDR3 sequence: CASSFSGSETQYF. The CDR3 DNA sequence: TGTGCCAGCAGTTTTAGCGGGAGCGAGACCCAGTACTTC.